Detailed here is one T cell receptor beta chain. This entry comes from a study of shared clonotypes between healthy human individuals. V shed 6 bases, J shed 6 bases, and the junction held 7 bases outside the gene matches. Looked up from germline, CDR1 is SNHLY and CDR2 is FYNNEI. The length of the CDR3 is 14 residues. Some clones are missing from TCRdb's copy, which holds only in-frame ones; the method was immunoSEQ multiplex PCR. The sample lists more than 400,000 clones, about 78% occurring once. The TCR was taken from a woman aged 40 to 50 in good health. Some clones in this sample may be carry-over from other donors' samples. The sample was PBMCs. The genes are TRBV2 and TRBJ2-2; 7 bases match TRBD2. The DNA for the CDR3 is TGTGCCAGCAGAGGAGCGGGAAGGGCCGGGGAGCTGTTTTTT. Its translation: CASRGAGRAGELFF.